This TCR beta chain originates from a study of CD8+ T cells in alopecia areata. Study background: Each of the treated patients was given oral tofacitinib, 5 to 10 mg twice daily, for moderate-to-severe alopecia areata. Disease severity was quantified as SALT score of affected scalp area. Study-wide findings and caveats: Scalp clonality and expanded CD8+ clones among the top 100 were significantly decreased by tofacitinib.

CDR3 length: 16 residues. With 0 bases removed from V and 1 base from J, the gap between germline ends came to 10 bases. Germline V gene sequence: CDR1 SGHRS, CDR2 YFSETQ. Regarding this clone: Antigen unknown.

TCR sequencing used cDNA made by reverse transcription of extracted RNA. The protocol was immunoSEQ multiplex PCR, while the TCRdb copy is restricted to in-frame clones and leaves out a portion. The profile shows fewer than 250,000 clones, about two fifths of them singletons. The treatment is: oral pan-JAK inhibitor, 5-10 mg twice daily. Punch biopsies of lesional scalp, plus peripheral blood, were taken from alopecia areata patients. The TCR comes from a human donor with alopecia areata. The chain joins TRBV5-1 to TRBJ2-2; tentatively, D is TRBD2 (6 bases). The material was CD4+ T cells sorted from blood, obtained between weeks 30 and 35, from a patient treated with tofacitinib. CDR3 DNA sequence: TGCGCCAGCAGCTTGGATCCAGCGGGGAACACCGGGGAGCTGTTTTTT. Protein: CASSLDPAGNTGELFF.